Each of the 27 T cell receptor beta chains below was sequenced from the same sample in a study of human CD8 memory T cell subsets. Libraries of TCR beta chains were produced by 5' RACE (UMI-labeled). TCRdb re-called the 5' RACE reads; one entry per CDR3 protein, DNA not given. The sample includes 15,000 to 20,000 distinct CDR3 sequences. Sequenced sample: CD8+ T cells from PBMCs. The receptors were gathered from a human donor in good health.

Frequency places this clonotype as medium-sized (0.01 to 0.1%). This chain's CDR3 is CASSLKFLGERTYEQYF. The chain links TRBV7-8 to TRBJ2-7; the TCRdb D gene call, TRBD1, has no DNA to confirm it. CDR3 size: 17 residues. Germline CDR1 SGHVS, CDR2 FQNEAQ.

The gene calls are TRBV4-3 and TRBJ2-7; TCRdb proposes TRBD2, but this gene call is untestable without DNA. The CDR3 has 16 amino acids. CDR1 LGHNA and CDR2 YSLEER come from the germline V gene. The CDR3 loop is CASSQVISGTSYEQYF.

The chain carries TRBV6-5 and TRBJ2-1; the TCRdb call, TRBD2, lacks DNA for checking. In germline, CDR1 is MNHEY, CDR2 SVGAGI. This CDR3 has 17 residues. CDR3: CASTKRLAANSYNEQFF.

This chain connects TRBV7-9 to TRBJ2-2; TCRdb outputs TRBD2, but without DNA this stays unchecked. Germline lookup yields CDR1 SEHNR and CDR2 FQNEAQ (reference sequence). The length of the CDR3 is 16 residues. CDR3: CASSSGAGENTGELFF.

The rearrangement joins TRBV28 to TRBJ1-5; TCRdb gives TRBD1 as the D gene, but with no DNA this cannot be confirmed. The CDR3 consists of 15 residues. Germline V CDR1 and CDR2: MDHEN, SYDVKM. The CDR3 here is CASSRDREGNQPQHF.

The rearrangement joins TRBV12-3 or TRBV12-4 to TRBJ2-3; the D call of TRBD1 rests on TCRdb alone, since no DNA is present to check it. The CDR3 is 14 amino acids. The CDR3 region is CASSFGQGPDTQYF.

The chain recombines TRBV27 with TRBJ1-2; TCRdb calls TRBD1, which cannot be checked without DNA. The CDR3 consists of 14 residues. The germline CDR1 and CDR2 sequences are MNHEY and SMNVEV (reference sequence). CDR3 sequence: CASSLSLGGVGYTF.

Measured by frequency, this clonotype is medium-sized. This sequence joins TRBV7-2 and TRBJ2-5; without DNA, the TCRdb call of TRBD2 cannot be checked. The CDR3 contains 17 residues. Germline lookup yields CDR1 SGHTA and CDR2 FQGNSA. CDR3 protein: CASSLEMDSGTQETQYF.

J is TRBJ2-1 and V is TRBV20-1; the D gene TCRdb calls, TRBD2, cannot be checked with no DNA. This CDR3 has 16 residues. Germline CDR1 DFQATT, CDR2 SNEGSKA (reference sequence). The CDR3 loop is CSARDLAGESYNEQFF.

V is TRBV9 and J is TRBJ2-3; the TCRdb D gene call, TRBD1, has no DNA to confirm it. The CDR3 spans 15 residues. Germline CDR1 SGDLS, CDR2 YYNGEE. The CDR3 is CASSVSGGARDTQYF.

V and J are TRBV27 and TRBJ2-7. The germline V gene encodes CDR1 MNHEY and CDR2 SMNVEV (reference sequence). The CDR3 extends over 13 amino acids. CDR3 protein: CASSFKGNYEQYF.

The chain uses TRBV20-1 and TRBJ2-7; TCRdb outputs TRBD1, but without DNA this stays unchecked. This CDR3 contains 16 residues. The germline CDR1 and CDR2 sequences are DFQATT and SNEGSKA (reference sequence). CDR3 sequence: CSARYGDRTVSYEQYF.

This sequence joins TRBV29-1 and TRBJ2-2; TCRdb names TRBD1, which stays unverified in the absence of DNA. In germline, CDR1 is SQVTM, CDR2 ANQGSEA. The CDR3 runs 17 residues. CDR3 sequence: CSVVDLWAGTNTGELFF.

The chain joins TRBV27 to TRBJ2-7; checking the TCRdb D call of TRBD1 is not possible without DNA. Germline loops: CDR1 MNHEY, CDR2 SMNVEV (reference sequence). The CDR3 runs 15 residues. CDR3 residues: CASSLSGTETYEQYF.

CDR3 protein: CSVTGQGGTQYF. The chain links TRBV29-1 to TRBJ2-3; the TRBD1 assignment by TCRdb is unverifiable without DNA. The germline gives CDR1 SQVTM, CDR2 ANQGSEA. CDR3 length: 12 residues.

The V and J genes are TRBV5-6 and TRBJ2-7; TCRdb's D gene call, TRBD2, goes unchecked for lack of DNA. CDR1 and CDR2 (germline): SGHDT, YYEEEE. This CDR3 is 14 amino acids long. CDR3 sequence reads: CASSLVGDLDEQYF.

This chain uses TRBV9 with TRBJ2-2; TCRdb reports TRBD1, a call that lacks DNA to check it against. CDR1 and CDR2 (germline): SGDLS, YYNGEE. The CDR3 length is 16 residues. CDR3 region: CASSGVAGVFTGELFF.

Here the CDR3 reads CASSPPDRGGDAFF. The V and J genes are TRBV18 and TRBJ1-1; TCRdb's assignment of TRBD1 cannot be checked, as there is no DNA. CDR1 and CDR2 from the germline V gene are KGHSH and LQKENI. The CDR3 contains 14 residues.

The chain combines TRBV6-1 with TRBJ1-3. The CDR3 has 15 residues. Germline values: CDR1 MNHNS, CDR2 SASEGT. This CDR3 reads CASSDENSSGNTIYF.

Considering frequency, this clonotype is medium-sized. The V call is TRBV29-1, the J call TRBJ2-5. This CDR3 spans 11 amino acids. Germline CDR1 and CDR2: SQVTM and ANQGSEA. The CDR3 is CSVEDRETQYF.

This clonotype is medium-sized by frequency. The rearrangement uses TRBV11-2 and TRBJ1-1. The CDR3 runs 15 residues. In germline, CDR1 is SGHAT, CDR2 FQNNGV. CDR3: CASSPPRRRWTEAFF.

V gene TRBV14 combines with J gene TRBJ2-7; the TCRdb D gene call, TRBD2, has no DNA to confirm it. Germline values: CDR1 SGHDN, CDR2 FVKESK. The CDR3 totals 16 residues. CDR3 region: CASSQDSGLSSYEQYF.

The chain is built from TRBV24-1 and TRBJ2-5; TCRdb indicates TRBD1, and absent DNA this call remains unverified. The CDR3 contains 16 residues. CDR1 and CDR2 (germline): KGHDR, SFDVKD. CDR3 in amino acids: CATSDGPQGAEETQYF.

This chain joins TRBV6-2 or TRBV6-3 and TRBJ1-2; absent DNA, TCRdb's TRBD1 call cannot be checked. The length of the CDR3 is 16 residues. Germline V gene lookup returns CDR1 MNHEY and CDR2 SVGEGT. The CDR3 sequence is CASSQIPGGDNYGYTF.

The J gene is TRBJ2-1, the V gene TRBV7-2; TCRdb lists TRBD1, though no DNA is available to test this call. Germline assignment: CDR1 SGHTA and CDR2 FQGNSA. This CDR3 has 15 amino acids. The CDR3 loop reads CASSLAAGESREQFF.

Judged by frequency, this clonotype is medium-sized. The V and J genes are TRBV19 and TRBJ1-1. The CDR3 spans 12 residues. The germline CDR1 and CDR2 sequences are LNHDA and SQIVND (reference sequence). The CDR3 protein is CASSVGNTEAFF.

Its frequency marks this clonotype as medium-sized (0.01 to 0.1%). V usage is TRBV5-1 and J usage is TRBJ1-1. CDR1 and CDR2 (germline): SGHRS, YFSETQ. The length of the CDR3 is 13 residues. The CDR3 sequence: CASSLDGNAEAFF.